These 32 T cell receptor beta chains were all obtained from the same sample, sequenced in a study of blood T cells in healthy people across ages. Sample-barcoded 5' priming and a J-beta primer mix drove a second PCR of about 7 to 12 cycles. TCRdb re-derived calls from the 5' RACE reads in MiXCR, one entry per CDR3 protein. The profile covers 1.5 million to 2 million distinct CDR3 sequences, with approximately 30% appearing a single time and less than 9.5% taken by the ten largest. The sample taken for sequencing was blood. The receptor source for this set is a woman in her 30s in good health.

This clonotype was seen only a few times. V gene TRBV20-1 combines with J gene TRBJ2-5; 8 bases are a match to TRBD1. Unmatched junction bases numbered 10, after V lost 5 bases and J lost 5 bases. This CDR3 spans 14 amino acids. The germline CDR1 and CDR2 sequences are DFQATT and SNEGSKA (reference sequence). The CDR3 DNA is TGCAGTGCTGAACTGACAGGGGTAGGGGAGACCCAGTACTTC. Amino acids: CSAELTGVGETQYF.

V gene TRBV20-1 combines with J gene TRBJ2-5; possibly TRBD2 for D (5 bases). The CDR3 is made up of 15 amino acids. Trimming removed 1 base from V and 0 bases from J, with 12 bases in between. Germline-derived CDR1 and CDR2 are DFQATT and SNEGSKA (reference sequence). CDR3 sequence (DNA): TGCAGTGCTAGAGCGGGAACGGGGTACCAAGAGACCCAGTACTTC. Translating gives CSARAGTGYQETQYF.

This clonotype was counted between two and nine times. It may be a read error: a sequence one base away is much more abundant. The rearrangement uses TRBV5-1 and TRBJ2-5, with a weak D call TRBD1 (5 bases). The ends were cut back, 4 bases at V and 11 bases at J, with 21 bases in the middle. The length of the CDR3 is 14 residues. The germline gives CDR1 SGHRS, CDR2 YFSETQ. This CDR3 is CASSASGSPYKQYF. The CDR3 DNA reads as TGCGCCAGCAGCGCCTCAGGGTCACCCTACAAGCAGTACTTC.

The chain uses TRBV29-1 and TRBJ2-5; D is ambiguous. V lost 7 bases to trimming and J lost 7 bases, with 10 bases between them. Germline V gene sequence: CDR1 SQVTM, CDR2 ANQGSEA. This CDR3 contains 10 residues. As DNA, the CDR3 is TGCAGCGGCACCGTCGGGACCCAGTACTTC. It translates to CSGTVGTQYF. Variable domain in full (rest from reference TRBV29-1 and TRBJ2-5): SAVISQKPSRDICQRGTSLTIQCQVDSQVTMMFWYRQQPGQSLTLIATANQGSEATYESGFVIDKFPISRPNLTFSTLTVSNMSPEDSSIYLCSGTVGTQYFGPGTRLLVL.

The chain combines TRBV10-3 with TRBJ2-3; D uncertain. This CDR3 spans 15 amino acids. The V end was cut by 10 bases, the J end by 0 bases, with 17 bases between. Germline CDR1 ENHRY, CDR2 SYGVKD. This CDR3 is CATLTSFSSTDTQYF. CDR3 sequence (DNA): TGTGCCACCCTCACCTCTTTTAGTAGCACAGATACGCAGTATTTT.

On this clonotype: The junction and the germline gene differ at one end; a read error may be behind it. The chain links TRBV5-1 to TRBJ1-2; TRBD1 matches at 7 bases. Germline V lookup: CDR1 SGHRS, CDR2 YFSETQ. There are 13 residues in the CDR3. The CDR3, as DNA: TGCGCCAGCGGCTTGAATGACAGGGTTGGCTACACCTTC. Translating gives CASGLNDRVGYTF. Variable domain in full (rest from reference TRBV5-1 and TRBJ1-2): KAGVTQTPRYLIKTRGQQVTLSCSPISGHRSVSWYQQTPGQGLQFLFEYFSETQRNKGNFPGRFSGRQFSNSRSEMNVSTLELGDSALYLCASGLNDRVGYTFGSGTRLTVV.

This clonotype was recorded a few times. The genes are TRBV20-1 and TRBJ2-7; TRBD1 might be the D (6 bases). Per germline, CDR1 DFQATT and CDR2 SNEGSKA (reference sequence). V lost 4 bases and J lost 7, with 20 bases in between. This CDR3 has 14 residues. The CDR3 DNA reads as TGCAGTGCTAAAGATGGGACCTCAGGGGAGGAGCAGTACTTC. Its translation is CSAKDGTSGEEQYF.

In its sample, this clonotype was seen once. The chain recombines TRBV12-3 or TRBV12-4 with TRBJ1-5, with 9 nucleotides matching TRBD1. The junction had 8 bases not matched to a gene; V was cut back by 6 bases and J by 2 bases. There are 16 residues in the CDR3. CDR3 region: CASSPVTGGRNQPQHF. DNA for the CDR3: TGTGCCAGCAGCCCAGTGACAGGGGGGCGCAATCAGCCCCAGCATTTT.

As concerns this clonotype: A junction boundary mismatches the germline segment, possibly from a read error. J is TRBJ2-5 and V is TRBV18; maybe TRBD1 (7 bases). This CDR3 contains 14 residues. Germline loops: CDR1 KGHSH, CDR2 LQKENI. In DNA, the CDR3 is TGTGCCAGCTCACCACGCCAGGGGGGTGAGACCCGGTACTTC. This codes for CASSPRQGGETRYF.

To note about this clonotype: The junction does not match germline at one end; this may be a read error. This chain uses TRBV13 with TRBJ2-5; TRBD2 matches 7 bases. Germline-derived CDR1 and CDR2 are PRHDT and FYEKMQ (reference sequence). This CDR3 has 14 residues. The CDR3 sequence is CASSIGLVGNEQYF. The DNA of the CDR3 is TGTGCCAGCAGCATAGGACTAGTAGGCAATGAGCAGTACTTC.

The chain combines TRBV12-3 or TRBV12-4 with TRBJ2-3, with 16 bases matching TRBD2. The CDR3 is 17 residues long. J gave up 8 bases and V 2 bases, and 7 bases lay outside the gene matches. The chain's CDR3 is CASSLTGTSGRGSTQYF. CDR3 DNA: TGTGCCAGCAGTTTAACCGGGACTAGCGGGAGGGGGAGTACGCAGTATTTT.

The chain uses TRBV6-5 and TRBJ2-1; 10 positions match TRBD2. J was trimmed by 8 bases and V by 6 bases; bases with no gene match: 4. CDR3 size: 13 residues. Germline loops: CDR1 MNHEY, CDR2 SVGAGI. CDR3 in DNA: TGTGCCAGCAGGAGCGGGGGGGGCTATGAGCAGTTCTTC. Protein sequence: CASRSGGGYEQFF.

Worth noting for this clonotype: At one end, the junction sequence differs from germline, possibly due to a read error. V and J are TRBV25-1 and TRBJ2-7; D is uncertain. Germline V gene data show CDR1 as MGHDK and CDR2 as SYGVNS. CDR3 length equals 12 residues. The CDR3 DNA reads TGTGCCCGCAGTGAAAAGGTGGACGAGCAGTACTTC. Translated, it gives CARSEKVDEQYF.

CDR3 bases: TGCGCCAGCAGCCCTGACGTACAGGGGGACCAGCCCCAGCATTTT. The encoded protein is CASSPDVQGDQPQHF. This chain uses TRBV4-1 with TRBJ1-5; 8 positions match TRBD1. Per the germline V gene, CDR1 is MGHRA and CDR2 is YSYEKL. The CDR3 has 15 amino acids. J was trimmed by 7 bases and V by 4 bases; bases with no gene match: 9.

The chain links TRBV29-1 to TRBJ2-1; TRBD2 matches at 14 bases. The CDR3 loop spans 17 amino acids. Per the germline V gene, CDR1 is SQVTM and CDR2 is ANQGSEA. The V segment lost 3 bases and the J segment 9 bases; nucleotides outside the gene matches: 13. Here the CDR3 DNA reads TGCAGCGTTGATCTTAGCCCCCTGACTAGCGGGGGGGGTGAGCAGTTCTTC. This translates into CSVDLSPLTSGGGEQFF.

On this clonotype: The junction does not match germline at one end; this may be a read error. The chain combines TRBV7-2 with TRBJ2-7; D is perhaps TRBD2 (5 bases). Per the germline V gene, CDR1 is SGHTA and CDR2 is FQGNSA. This CDR3 is built from 17 residues. The CDR3 region is CAGSAPVWLSGNYEQYF. Written as DNA, the CDR3 is TGTGCCGGCAGCGCCCCCGTGTGGCTAAGCGGAAACTACGAGCAGTACTTC. Based on the CDR3 plus reference TRBV7-2 and TRBJ2-7, the full variable domain is GAGVSQSPSNKVTEKGKDVELRCDPISGHTALYWYRQSLGQGLEFLIYFQGNSAPDKSGLPSDRFSAERTGGSVSTLTIQRTQQEDSAVYLCAGSAPVWLSGNYEQYFGPGTRLTVT.

This clonotype was picked up a small number of times. The J gene is TRBJ1-1, the V gene TRBV5-1; TRBD1 matches at 7 bases. The CDR3 consists of 16 residues. Germline V CDR1 and CDR2: SGHRS, YFSETQ. With V trimmed by 0 bases and J by 5 bases, 10 bases remained unmatched. CDR3 sequence reads: CASSLEGTASSTEAFF. CDR3 nucleotide sequence: TGCGCCAGCAGCTTGGAGGGGACAGCCTCGTCGACTGAAGCTTTCTTT.

V and J are TRBV29-1 and TRBJ2-3; 9 nucleotides match TRBD2. The CDR3 has 17 residues. J was trimmed by 4 bases and V by 1 base; bases with no gene match: 12. In germline, CDR1 is SQVTM, CDR2 ANQGSEA. The CDR3 DNA is TGCAGCGTTGAAGCCCAGCGGGCGGGAGGGCGCGCAGATACGCAGTATTTT. Its translation: CSVEAQRAGGRADTQYF.

In regard to this clonotype: This clone may be a read error of a much larger clone one base away. The chain employs TRBV20-1 and TRBJ2-1; no clear D gene. Germline assignment: CDR1 DFQATT and CDR2 SNEGSKA (reference sequence). CDR3 length equals 9 residues. V dropped 3 bases and J dropped 12 bases, with 6 bases sitting between them. Here the CDR3 DNA reads TGCAGTGCTAGCCGTGGGCAGTTCTTC. As protein: CSASRGQFF.

This clonotype showed up just a few times. The chain uses TRBV28 and TRBJ2-7, with D perhaps TRBD1 or TRBD2 (5 bases each). Trimming removed 3 bases at V and 6 bases at J, with 9 bases between. Per germline, CDR1 MDHEN and CDR2 SYDVKM. The length of the CDR3 is 12 residues. Here the CDR3 DNA reads TGTGCCAGCAGTTTTCAAGGGACCGAGCAGTACTTC. Amino acids: CASSFQGTEQYF.

This clonotype was counted a few times. This chain joins TRBV6-5 and TRBJ1-2, with D possibly being TRBD1 (6 bases). Germline CDR1 is MNHEY and CDR2 is SVGAGI. Between the trimmed V and J ends, which lost 4 bases and 4 bases, there was a span of 16 bases. The length of the CDR3 is 15 residues. CDR3 amino acids: CASSSLPPDSYGYTF. The CDR3 DNA sequence: TGTGCCAGCAGTTCGCTTCCTCCGGACAGCTATGGCTACACCTTC.

This clonotype was counted a few times. This chain joins TRBV9 and TRBJ2-1, with D hard to call. The germline V gene has CDR1 SGDLS and CDR2 YYNGEE. V gave up 1 base and J gave up 0 bases, with 8 bases separating them. The CDR3 totals 15 residues. In DNA, the CDR3 is TGTGCCAGCAGCGTATCGCATAGCTCCTACAATGAGCAGTTCTTC. This encodes CASSVSHSSYNEQFF.

This clonotype was picked up many times. The chain combines TRBV5-6 with TRBJ2-3, with unresolved D. V gave up 1 base and J gave up 2 bases, with 8 bases separating them. This CDR3 is built from 14 residues. Germline CDR1 is SGHDT and CDR2 is YYEEEE. This CDR3 is CASSLITTTDTQYF. CDR3 nucleotides: TGTGCCAGCAGCTTGATTACGACCACAGATACGCAGTATTTT.

The chain employs TRBV29-1 and TRBJ1-3; no definite D call. V was trimmed by 7 bases and J by 0 bases, leaving 7 bases between them. Per germline, CDR1 SQVTM and CDR2 ANQGSEA. CDR3 length: 12 amino acids. CDR3 bases: TGCAGCGGGGGAAACTCTGGAAACACCATATATTTT. Its translation is CSGGNSGNTIYF.

Only a few counts were recorded for this clonotype. This could be a read error, since a much larger clone is one nucleotide away. This chain joins TRBV20-1 and TRBJ2-7, with 8 bases identical to TRBD2. The J segment lost 7 bases and the V segment lost 6 bases, leaving 14 bases of the junction unmatched. CDR1 is DFQATT and CDR2 is SNEGSKA in the germline V gene (reference sequence). The CDR3 totals 14 residues. The CDR3 loop reads CSAAAGGSYNEQYF. The CDR3 bases are TGCAGTGCAGCCGCGGGAGGATCCTACAATGAGCAGTACTTC.

This clonotype has just a few counts. This chain uses TRBV5-1 with TRBJ2-1; 10 nucleotides agree with TRBD2. This CDR3 has 15 residues. In germline, CDR1 is SGHRS, CDR2 YFSETQ. J lost 12 bases, V lost 1 base, and 10 bases had no gene match. The CDR3 sequence is CASSLLASGGDGQFF. In DNA, the CDR3 is TGCGCCAGCAGCTTGTTAGCTAGCGGGGGTGATGGGCAGTTCTTC.

In this sample, this clonotype turned up many times. This chain links TRBV6-6 with TRBJ2-7; D uncertain. Germline V CDR1 and CDR2: MNHNY, SVGAGI (reference sequence). Trimming took off 0 bases at V and 0 bases at J, with 6 bases between the two ends. The CDR3 loop spans 14 amino acids. The chain's CDR3 is CASSYSGYSYEQYF. The CDR3 bases are TGTGCCAGCAGTTACTCGGGCTACTCCTACGAGCAGTACTTC.

Only a few counts were recorded for this clonotype. The chain employs TRBV6-2 or TRBV6-3 and TRBJ2-1; D gene unclear. Trimming cost V 6 bases and J 8 bases, with 20 bases left between them. The CDR3 contains 15 residues. Germline values: CDR1 MNHEY, CDR2 SVGEGT. CDR3 sequence (DNA): TGTGCCAGCAGGCCTCTCGAGACGGTTATGTATGAGCAGTTCTTC. Its translation: CASRPLETVMYEQFF.

This chain connects TRBV2 to TRBJ2-5, with D possibly TRBD2 on 5 matching bases. CDR1 is SNHLY, CDR2 FYNNEI, per germline. Deletions cut 8 bases from V and 5 bases from J, with 18 bases between. The CDR3 loop spans 14 amino acids. DNA for the CDR3: TGTGCCAGCGAGGACCCGCGGAGGAGTGAGACCCAGTACTTC. This translates into CASEDPRRSETQYF.

Remarks on this clonotype: With a much larger clone just one base away, this may be a read error. The chain joins TRBV12-5 to TRBJ2-1; D is ambiguous. The CDR3 extends over 13 amino acids. Germline values: CDR1 LGHNT, CDR2 FRNRAP. CDR3 residues: CASAPSVVHEQVF. In DNA, the CDR3 is TGTGCTAGTGCCCCGTCCGTGGTCCATGAGCAGGTCTTC.

The chain employs TRBV12-3 or TRBV12-4 and TRBJ1-2, with D perhaps TRBD1 (5 bases). The CDR3 runs to 14 residues. V lost 5 bases to trimming and J lost 5 bases, with 15 bases between them. CDR3 loop: CASSGDGRGYGYTF. The CDR3 DNA sequence: TGTGCCAGCAGTGGGGACGGCAGAGGATATGGCTACACCTTC.

The gene calls are TRBV5-1 and TRBJ2-3; 8 bases fit TRBD2. This CDR3 is 16 amino acids long. Germline values: CDR1 SGHRS, CDR2 YFSETQ. Trimming at V came to 2 bases and at J to 0 bases, leaving 5 bases not matched to a gene. CDR3 residues: CASSFGSGVSTDTQYF. The CDR3 nucleotides are TGCGCCAGCAGCTTTGGTAGCGGGGTAAGCACAGATACGCAGTATTTT.